The T cell receptor (beta chain) under discussion was sequenced for a study of shared T cell receptors in the human thymus. With 3 bases removed from V and 4 bases from J, the gap between germline ends came to 16 bases. Germline V gene lookup returns CDR1 SGHDN and CDR2 FVKESK. The CDR3 extends over 15 amino acids. The repertoire was sequenced with immunoSEQ multiplex PCR; TCRdb's copy has only in-frame clones and lacks some. Here the sample spans about 660,000 clones, approximately 88% being singletons. A further study also used this sample, focusing on human thymus T cells. That paper notes: Healthy Finnish infants having corrective surgery for congenital heart defects served as donors. From resections taken during corrective heart surgery, the thymus tissue was obtained. Thymic and blood repertoires seemed to show skewed V and J gene use. Thymic repertoires from unrelated individuals overlapped highly, related research reported.

The sequenced material came from thymocytes. The TCR was taken from a boy in the first two years of life with a congenital heart defect. The rearrangement uses TRBV14 and TRBJ2-7, with D possibly TRBD1 on 6 matching bases. The CDR3: CASSHPGVPTYEQYF. The CDR3 bases are TGTGCCAGCAGCCACCCAGGGGTCCCGACTTACGAGCAGTACTTC.